Below are 18 T cell receptor beta chains sequenced from a single sample in a study of follicular helper T cells after annual influenza vaccination. This sample's time point: 2015-2016 season, 7 days after influenza vaccination. Sequencing used immunoSEQ multiplex PCR; TCRdb keeps in-frame clones, though not all of them. The sample shows fewer than 7,500 clones, 70% to 90% of them seen only once. This specimen was CXCR5+ CD38- circulating T follicular helper cells from blood, taken 7 days after influenza vaccination. The sample's subset: circulating Tfh, non-naive CD4+CXCR5+PD-1+ (ICOS+CD38+ or ICOS-CD38-). Receptors originate from an adult who received the influenza vaccine.

The chain combines TRBV30 with TRBJ2-6; 7 bases are shared with TRBD2. This CDR3 region has 16 residues. With 2 bases clipped from V and 0 bases from J, the junction kept 4 bases outside the gene matches. In germline, CDR1 is GTSNPN, CDR2 SVGIG (reference sequence). CDR3 region: CAWSWGGSSGANVLTF. For the CDR3, the DNA is TGTGCCTGGAGTTGGGGGGGTTCCTCTGGGGCCAACGTCCTGACTTTC.

The chain is built from TRBV6-1 and TRBJ2-7; tentative D call: TRBD2 (5 bases). Trimming removed 1 base at V and 3 bases at J, with 13 bases between. This CDR3 comprises 15 residues. CDR1 and CDR2 from the germline V gene are MNHNS and SASEGT. The CDR3 DNA reads as TGTGCCAGCAGTGAAGACCTGCACGGGATCTACGAGCAGTACTTC. Translation gives CASSEDLHGIYEQYF.

The chain recombines TRBV7-2 with TRBJ2-1; 13 nucleotides align to TRBD2. Germline lookup yields CDR1 SGHTA and CDR2 FQGNSA. This CDR3 region has 19 residues. V dropped 3 bases and J dropped 7; count of bases not matched to a gene: 15. This CDR3 reads CASSFPRRTSGRPKNEQFF. The CDR3 DNA follows: TGTGCCAGCAGCTTCCCCCGTAGGACTAGCGGGAGACCCAAGAATGAGCAGTTCTTC.

This chain joins TRBV30 and TRBJ2-1; 13 bases are shared with TRBD2. The V gene end was trimmed by 2 bases and the J gene end by 0 bases; junction bases not matched to a gene: 4. The CDR3 has 17 residues. CDR1 is GTSNPN, CDR2 SVGIG, per germline (reference sequence). The CDR3 DNA is TGTGCCTGGAGTACTAGCGGGAGGGCCAGCTCCTACAATGAGCAGTTCTTC. This gives the protein CAWSTSGRASSYNEQFF.

The V call is TRBV5-5, the J call TRBJ2-5; D possibly corresponds to TRBD1 (5 bases). Germline values: CDR1 SGHKS, CDR2 YYEKEE (reference sequence). The CDR3 loop spans 13 amino acids. The CDR3 reads CPTQGQKEETQYF. As DNA, the CDR3 is TGTCCTACACAAGGACAAAAAGAAGAGACCCAGTACTTC.

The gene calls are TRBV5-6 and TRBJ2-1, with 10 positions matching TRBD2. There are 17 residues in the CDR3. Trimming took 4 bases from V and 6 from J; bases not matched to a gene: 13. The V gene's germline CDR1 is SGHDT and CDR2 YYEEEE. The CDR3 DNA reads TGTGCCAGCAGCCCGGGGAGTTCTAGCGGGAGAAGCAATGAGCAGTTCTTC. Residues: CASSPGSSSGRSNEQFF.

V is TRBV29-1 and J is TRBJ1-4; D unclear. The germline V and J ends were trimmed by 7 bases and 2 bases, with 5 bases remaining between them. This CDR3 spans 11 amino acids. Germline lookup yields CDR1 SQVTM and CDR2 ANQGSEA. The CDR3 nucleotides are TGCAGCGGTCTTACTAATGAAAAACTGTTTTTT. Translation gives CSGLTNEKLFF. The entire variable domain, with the rest obtained from reference TRBV29-1 and TRBJ1-4, is as follows: SAVISQKPSRDICQRGTSLTIQCQVDSQVTMMFWYRQQPGQSLTLIATANQGSEATYESGFVIDKFPISRPNLTFSTLTVSNMSPEDSSIYLCSGLTNEKLFFGSGTQLSVL.

Only a few counts were recorded for this clone. The rearrangement joins TRBV15 to TRBJ1-1; no reliable D call. CDR1 and CDR2 (germline): LNHNV, YYDKDF (reference sequence). The ends were cut back, 3 bases at V and 1 base at J, with 6 bases in the middle. CDR3 length equals 13 residues. CDR3 loop: CATSRVQNTEAFF. CDR3 sequence (DNA): TGTGCCACCAGCAGGGTCCAGAACACTGAAGCTTTCTTT.

V and J are TRBV28 and TRBJ2-7; D is perhaps TRBD1 (6 bases). V was shortened by 6 bases and J by 7 bases, with 25 bases between the two germline ends. CDR3 length: 16 residues. From germline, CDR1 is MDHEN and CDR2 SYDVKM. The CDR3 reads CASRSGQRLGPGEQYF. The CDR3 nucleotides are TGTGCCAGCAGATCCGGACAGCGGCTAGGTCCGGGGGAGCAGTACTTC. The full variable domain, with the rest looked up from reference TRBV28 and TRBJ2-7, is DVKVTQSSRYLVKRTGEKVFLECVQDMDHENMFWYRQDPGLGLRLIYFSYDVKMKEKGDIPEGYSVSREKKERFSLILESASTNQTSMYLCASRSGQRLGPGEQYFGPGTRLTVT.

This chain links TRBV6-1 with TRBJ2-7; D is perhaps TRBD2 (6 bases). Germline CDR1 and CDR2: MNHNS and SASEGT. The CDR3 sequence is 14 residues long. V lost 4 bases to trimming and J lost 0 bases, with 10 bases between them. Here the CDR3 DNA reads TGTGCCAGCAGTGGGCGGGGCCGCTCCTACGAGCAGTACTTC. Protein: CASSGRGRSYEQYF.

The chain carries TRBV5-1 and TRBJ2-3; the D gene is possibly TRBD1 (6 bases). V was clipped by 5 bases and J by 3 bases, with 13 bases between them. The germline V gene has CDR1 SGHRS and CDR2 YFSETQ. This CDR3 has 14 residues. This chain's CDR3 is CASRNRELTDTQYF. The DNA for the CDR3 is TGCGCCAGCAGAAACAGGGAGTTGACAGATACGCAGTATTTT. The full variable domain, rest sourced from reference TRBV5-1 and TRBJ2-3, is KAGVTQTPRYLIKTRGQQVTLSCSPISGHRSVSWYQQTPGQGLQFLFEYFSETQRNKGNFPGRFSGRQFSNSRSEMNVSTLELGDSALYLCASRNRELTDTQYFGPGTRLTVL.

The chain employs TRBV5-1 and TRBJ2-1, with TRBD2 matching over 14 bases. Germline assignment: CDR1 SGHRS and CDR2 YFSETQ. With V trimmed by 4 bases and J by 7 bases, 16 bases remained unmatched. The CDR3 spans 19 residues. CDR3 loop: CASSVGDGTSGRGKNEQFF. CDR3 sequence (DNA): TGCGCCAGCAGCGTGGGGGACGGGACTAGCGGGAGAGGGAAGAATGAGCAGTTCTTC. Filled out from reference TRBV5-1 and TRBJ2-1, the complete variable domain reads KAGVTQTPRYLIKTRGQQVTLSCSPISGHRSVSWYQQTPGQGLQFLFEYFSETQRNKGNFPGRFSGRQFSNSRSEMNVSTLELGDSALYLCASSVGDGTSGRGKNEQFFGPGTRLTVL.

The chain combines TRBV10-3 with TRBJ2-3; D perhaps matches TRBD2 (6 bases). The CDR3 covers 14 residues. Germline CDR1 reads ENHRY; CDR2 reads SYGVKD. The V end lost 6 bases, the J end lost 3 bases, and 13 bases lay between the germline ends. CDR3 sequence (DNA): TGTGCCATCAGAGGCGGGATTGTTACAGATACGCAGTATTTT. It specifies CAIRGGIVTDTQYF.

The chain is built from TRBV7-3 and TRBJ2-7, with 8 bases that match TRBD2. The CDR3 consists of 15 residues. Per the germline V gene, CDR1 is SGHTA and CDR2 is FQGTGA. V trimming: 2 bases; J trimming: 1 base; junction bases outside the gene matches: 4. The CDR3, as DNA: TGTGCCAGCAGCTTAGTCGGGACTAGTTCCTACGAGCAGTACTTC. This sequence encodes CASSLVGTSSYEQYF.

The rearrangement joins TRBV6-1 to TRBJ2-4, with TRBD1 matching over 9 bases. The CDR3 is made up of 13 amino acids. The V gene end was trimmed by 10 bases and the J gene end by 7 bases; junction bases not matched to a gene: 8. Germline V CDR1 and CDR2: MNHNS, SASEGT. CDR3 sequence: CATSRDRENIQYF. CDR3 DNA sequence: TGTGCCACCTCAAGGGACAGGGAGAACATTCAGTACTTC.

The J gene is TRBJ2-5, the V gene TRBV7-9; D may be TRBD1 or TRBD2 (6 bases each). The J call could be wrong; TRBJ2-7 is a better fit for the DNA end. The CDR3 is 17 residues long. CDR1 and CDR2 from the germline V gene are SEHNR and FQNEAQ (reference sequence). CDR3 in amino acids: CASSLGSMGGALYEQYF. The CDR3 DNA reads as TGTGCCAGCAGCTTAGGGTCGATGGGGGGCGCTCTCTACGAGCAGTACTTC.

Here the CDR3 reads CASSIGQGDADTQYF. As DNA, the CDR3 is TGTGCCAGCAGCATCGGACAGGGGGACGCAGATACGCAGTATTTT. The V and J genes are TRBV5-6 and TRBJ2-3; 10 positions match TRBD1. V trimming: 4 bases; J trimming: 4 bases; junction bases outside the gene matches: 6. CDR3 length: 15 residues. Germline V gene lookup returns CDR1 SGHDT and CDR2 YYEEEE. The whole variable domain, remainder taken from reference TRBV5-6 and TRBJ2-3, is DAGVTQSPTHLIKTRGQQVTLRCSPKSGHDTVSWYQQALGQGPQFIFQYYEEEERQRGNFPDRFSGHQFPNYSSELNVNALLLGDSALYLCASSIGQGDADTQYFGPGTRLTVL.

The chain recombines TRBV28 with TRBJ2-1; the match to TRBD2 covers 8 bases. The germline gives CDR1 MDHEN, CDR2 SYDVKM. This CDR3 spans 15 amino acids. V lost 5 bases to trimming and J lost 3 bases; unmatched junction nucleotides: 6. CDR3 DNA: TGTGCCAGCAGTCCCAGCGGGAGTTACTACAATGAGCAGTTCTTC. The encoded protein is CASSPSGSYYNEQFF.